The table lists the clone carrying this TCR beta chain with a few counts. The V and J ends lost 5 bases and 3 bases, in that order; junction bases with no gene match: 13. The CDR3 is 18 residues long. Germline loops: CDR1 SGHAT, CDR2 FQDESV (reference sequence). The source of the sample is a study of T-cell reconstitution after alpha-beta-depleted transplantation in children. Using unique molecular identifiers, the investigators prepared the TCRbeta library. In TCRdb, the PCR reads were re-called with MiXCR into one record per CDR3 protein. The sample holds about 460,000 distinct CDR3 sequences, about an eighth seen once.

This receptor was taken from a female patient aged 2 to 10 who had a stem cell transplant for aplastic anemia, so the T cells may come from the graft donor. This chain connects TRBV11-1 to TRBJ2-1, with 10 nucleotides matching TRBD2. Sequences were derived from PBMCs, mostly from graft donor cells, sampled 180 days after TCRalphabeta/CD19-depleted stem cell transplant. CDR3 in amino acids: CASSLRTSGTVNYNEQFF. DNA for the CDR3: TGTGCCAGCAGCCTTCGGACTAGCGGCACAGTAAACTACAATGAGCAGTTCTTC.